This TCR beta chain was profiled in a study of cytomegalovirus exposure and HLA in healthy donors. General observations from the study: A later analysis reportedly identified an Asian-associated ancestry cluster as carrying fewer N-insertions than the approximately 670-donor mean. Most of the TCR beta V segments (in an earlier analysis) were productive either about 90% or about 30% of the time.

Primers included in the PCR were 60 Vbeta and 13 Jbeta primers. Per the original methods: In a later analysis, the count reached 82 million or so unique TCR beta chains, with 8.5 million to 14 million shared. Assay used: immunoSEQ multiplex PCR; TCRdb lists only in-frame clones, some missing. V, J and clone size are those of that table, while D and trimming were read from the DNA. The sample has 150,000 to 200,000 clones; approximately 59% are singletons. The CDR3 is 15 amino acids. From germline, CDR1 is MNHEY and CDR2 SVGAGI. V gave up 2 bases and J gave up 1 base, with 12 bases separating them. This clone was found a few times. Its antigen remains unknown.

This receptor was identified in a man aged 35 to 55 in good health and CMV-seronegative. This rearrangement joins TRBV6-5 to TRBJ2-7; D is unclear. Material for sequencing was PBMCs. CDR3 loop: CASSYGGGLSYEQYF. The CDR3 coding sequence is TGTGCCAGCAGTTACGGCGGCGGATTATCCTACGAGCAGTACTTC.